The 28 T cell receptor beta chains reported below all come from one sample, sequenced in a study of CD8+ T cells in alopecia areata. Once RNA had been extracted, it was reverse transcribed into cDNA to act as the sequencing template. Assay used: immunoSEQ multiplex PCR; TCRdb lists only in-frame clones, some missing. Counted here are 100,000 to 150,000 clones, more than 30% occurring once; the ten biggest clones make up roughly 3.3%. The sequenced sample was CD4+ T cells sorted from blood. Receptors originate from a human donor with alopecia areata.

This clone was seen more than once but under ten times. The gene calls are TRBV9 and TRBJ2-1; 11 nucleotides align to TRBD2. The CDR3 has 16 amino acids. CDR1 is SGDLS and CDR2 is YYNGEE in the germline V gene. Unmatched junction bases numbered 8, after V lost 4 bases and J lost 5 bases. In nucleotides, the CDR3 is TGTGCCAGCAGCCCGGGGGGACTAGCGGTACACAATGAGCAGTTCTTC. Translated, it gives CASSPGGLAVHNEQFF.

The rearrangement uses TRBV5-4 and TRBJ2-5, with a tentative D call TRBD2 (5 bases). The CDR3 covers 14 residues. Germline V gene sequence: CDR1 SGHNT, CDR2 YYREEE (reference sequence). Between the trimmed V and J ends, which lost 0 bases and 5 bases, there was a span of 11 bases. As DNA, the CDR3 is TGTGCCAGCAGCTTGGCTTTGGGAGAGGAGACCCAGTACTTC. Protein sequence: CASSLALGEETQYF.

The genes are TRBV7-9 and TRBJ1-6, with a possible D match to TRBD1 (5 bases). CDR3 length: 11 residues. Per germline, CDR1 SEHNR and CDR2 FQNEAQ (reference sequence). V lost 5 bases to trimming and J lost 14 bases, with 10 bases between them. CDR3 DNA: TGTGCCAGCAGCCTCCTAGGGGCCCTCCACTTT. Protein sequence: CASSLLGALHF.

The V and J genes are TRBV29-1 and TRBJ2-1, with a tentative D call TRBD1 (7 bases). The germline CDR1 and CDR2 sequences are SQVTM and ANQGSEA. The V end lost 6 bases, the J end lost 7 bases, and 22 bases lay between the germline ends. CDR3 length equals 15 residues. The CDR3 protein is CSVERDRDLGNEQFF. The DNA for the CDR3 is TGCAGCGTCGAGCGAGACAGGGACTTAGGGAATGAGCAGTTCTTC.

This clone was found a few times. The rearrangement links TRBV7-9 to TRBJ2-1, with D hard to call. The CDR3 has 12 amino acids. The V gene's germline CDR1 is SEHNR and CDR2 FQNEAQ (reference sequence). Deletions cut 5 bases from V and 6 bases from J, with 8 bases between. The CDR3 loop reads CASSRLLNEQFF. In DNA form, the CDR3 reads TGTGCCAGCAGCAGACTTCTCAATGAGCAGTTCTTC.

This clone was seen a handful of times. The chain uses TRBV14 and TRBJ2-7; D is uncertain. With 1 base removed from V and 7 bases from J, the gap between germline ends came to 11 bases. The CDR3 has 13 amino acids. The V gene's germline CDR1 is SGHDN and CDR2 FVKESK. DNA of the CDR3: TGTGCCAGCAGCCAAGCATTTAGGAGAGAGCAGTACTTC. It is translated as CASSQAFRREQYF.

V and J are TRBV28 and TRBJ2-7; D call uncertain. Germline CDR1 and CDR2: MDHEN and SYDVKM. V lost 7 bases, J lost 0 bases, and 13 bases lay in between. The CDR3 contains 14 residues. This CDR3 reads CASMWWNSSYEQYF. DNA of the CDR3: TGTGCCAGCATGTGGTGGAACAGCTCCTACGAGCAGTACTTC.

The chain recombines TRBV7-2 with TRBJ1-1; D gene ambiguous. V shed 0 bases and J shed 1 base, with 6 bases lying between them. The V gene's germline CDR1 is SGHTA and CDR2 FQGNSA. There are 14 residues in the CDR3. DNA for the CDR3: TGTGCCAGCAGCTTAGCGCGGCAGAACACTGAAGCTTTCTTT. Its translation is CASSLARQNTEAFF.

This clone was counted only a few times. The rearrangement links TRBV29-1 to TRBJ2-5; 10 nucleotides match TRBD2. V was pared by 5 bases and J by 2 bases, with 8 bases of the junction left unmatched. Germline loops: CDR1 SQVTM, CDR2 ANQGSEA. The CDR3 consists of 15 residues. As DNA, the CDR3 is TGCAGCGTTCGGGCTAGCGGGGGCACTCAAGAGACCCAGTACTTC. Protein sequence: CSVRASGGTQETQYF. The full variable domain, rest sourced from reference TRBV29-1 and TRBJ2-5, is SAVISQKPSRDICQRGTSLTIQCQVDSQVTMMFWYRQQPGQSLTLIATANQGSEATYESGFVIDKFPISRPNLTFSTLTVSNMSPEDSSIYLCSVRASGGTQETQYFGPGTRLLVL.

This clone was detected only a few times. This sequence joins TRBV29-1 and TRBJ2-6; D possibly corresponds to TRBD1 (6 bases). Germline V CDR1 and CDR2: SQVTM, ANQGSEA. Trimming pared 6 bases from V and 0 bases from J, leaving 15 bases between. The CDR3 covers 16 residues. CDR3 DNA: TGCAGCGTATCACCGACAGGTAGCTCTGGGGCCAACGTCCTGACTTTC. This encodes CSVSPTGSSGANVLTF.

This clone was observed a few times. J is TRBJ2-3 and V is TRBV14; D unclear. The CDR3 runs 13 residues. The germline V gene has CDR1 SGHDN and CDR2 FVKESK. Trimming took off 5 bases at V and 5 bases at J, with 11 bases between the two ends. CDR3 residues: CASSGQWIDTQYF. DNA of the CDR3: TGTGCCAGCAGCGGGCAATGGATAGATACGCAGTATTTT.

The genes are TRBV2 and TRBJ2-2, with D possibly TRBD2 on 5 matching bases. The CDR3 length is 13 residues. V lost 9 bases, J lost 13 bases, and 21 bases lay in between. Germline CDR1 and CDR2: SNHLY and FYNNEI. CDR3 in DNA: TGTGCCAGGCGAGATAGGACGGGGATAGGGCTGTTTTTT. Residues: CARRDRTGIGLFF.

V is TRBV30 and J is TRBJ2-2; D is unresolved. This CDR3 is built from 14 residues. Trimming removed 7 bases from V and 0 bases from J, with 12 bases in between. Germline CDR1 GTSNPN, CDR2 SVGIG (reference sequence). CDR3 region: CASTMGTNTGELFF. The CDR3 coding sequence is TGTGCCTCAACTATGGGGACGAACACCGGGGAGCTGTTTTTT.

The chain joins TRBV6-5 to TRBJ2-5, with no clear D. V was shortened by 2 bases and J by 1 base, with 11 bases between the two germline ends. CDR1 is MNHEY and CDR2 is SVGAGI in the germline V gene. The CDR3 is made up of 15 amino acids. The CDR3 loop reads CASSYGGRSQETQYF. CDR3 bases: TGTGCCAGCAGTTACGGCGGACGTAGCCAAGAGACCCAGTACTTC.

The genes are TRBV20-1 and TRBJ2-1; D call uncertain. Germline assignment: CDR1 DFQATT and CDR2 SNEGSKA (reference sequence). This CDR3 is 11 amino acids long. Trimming pared 7 bases from V and 8 bases from J, leaving 12 bases between. The CDR3 sequence: CSVARYHEQFF. The DNA for the CDR3 is TGCAGTGTTGCGAGGTACCATGAGCAGTTCTTC.

In this sample, this clone turned up a few times. V usage is TRBV28 and J usage is TRBJ2-4; 7 positions agree with TRBD1. This CDR3 has 12 residues. V was clipped by 6 bases and J by 8 bases; unmatched bases: 4. From germline, CDR1 is MDHEN and CDR2 SYDVKM. The CDR3 DNA is TGTGCCAGCAGGACAGGGTTTGACATTCAGTACTTC. Amino acid sequence: CASRTGFDIQYF.

This clone occurred a few times. J is TRBJ1-1 and V is TRBV5-1; D perhaps matches TRBD1 (6 bases). Between the trimmed V and J ends, which lost 5 bases and 5 bases, there was a span of 16 bases. The CDR3 consists of 14 residues. Germline V CDR1 and CDR2: SGHRS, YFSETQ. DNA for the CDR3: TGCGCCAGCAGGCTGGGGGGGCGATGGACTGAAGCTTTCTTT. Amino acids: CASRLGGRWTEAFF.

V usage is TRBV7-9 and J usage is TRBJ2-3, with 12 bases matching TRBD2. Germline V lookup: CDR1 SEHNR, CDR2 FQNEAQ (reference sequence). There are 14 residues in the CDR3. J lost 11 bases, V lost 5 bases, and 8 bases had no gene match. For the CDR3, the DNA is TGTGCCAGCAGCCCGACTAGCGGGGGAAAGGGGCAGTATTTT. It specifies CASSPTSGGKGQYF.

This clone was picked up a small number of times. The chain links TRBV7-9 to TRBJ2-7; TRBD1 matches at 9 bases. After removal of 5 bases from V and 2 bases from J, the junction contained 4 bases not matched to a gene. This CDR3 has 14 amino acids. CDR1 is SEHNR, CDR2 FQNEAQ, per germline (reference sequence). As DNA, the CDR3 is TGTGCCAGCAGCGGGACAGGGTATACCTACGAGCAGTACTTC. It specifies CASSGTGYTYEQYF.

The chain combines TRBV4-2 with TRBJ1-2, with D possibly being TRBD1 (5 bases). CDR1 LGHNA and CDR2 YNFKEQ come from the germline V gene. The CDR3 totals 12 residues. The V gene lost 3 bases and the J gene lost 6 bases, with 8 bases spanning the gap. CDR3 nucleotides: TGTGCCAGCAGCCAGGGCAGGGATGGCTACACCTTC. It specifies CASSQGRDGYTF.

The gene calls are TRBV4-1 and TRBJ2-3, with TRBD2 matching over 10 bases. This CDR3 contains 18 residues. Germline V gene sequence: CDR1 MGHRA, CDR2 YSYEKL. V gave up 3 bases and J gave up 4 bases; unmatched junction bases: 13. The CDR3 reads CASSQEKTGLASADTQYF. CDR3 sequence (DNA): TGCGCCAGCAGCCAGGAGAAAACGGGACTAGCGTCCGCAGATACGCAGTATTTT.

The sample holds a few counts of this clone. This sequence joins TRBV5-1 and TRBJ2-7, with 9 positions matching TRBD1. The CDR3 contains 15 residues. Germline CDR1 is SGHRS and CDR2 is YFSETQ. J gave up 0 bases and V 0 bases, and 1 base lay outside the gene matches. CDR3 DNA sequence: TGCGCCAGCAGCTTGGGGGACAGGGACTCCTACGAGCAGTACTTC. Translated: CASSLGDRDSYEQYF.

The chain combines TRBV29-1 with TRBJ2-5; a possible D gene is TRBD2 (6 bases). CDR1 is SQVTM, CDR2 ANQGSEA, per germline. The length of the CDR3 is 13 residues. The V gene lost 4 bases and the J gene lost 3 bases, with 12 bases spanning the gap. CDR3 DNA: TGCAGCGTTGGTACGAGGACTAAAGAGACCCAGTACTTC. Its protein is CSVGTRTKETQYF.

The rearrangement links TRBV30 to TRBJ2-7; D unclear. The ends were cut back, 1 base at V and 4 bases at J, with 5 bases in the middle. The CDR3 consists of 11 residues. CDR1 and CDR2 from the germline V gene are GTSNPN and SVGIG (reference sequence). CDR3 bases: TGTGCCTGGAGTGGGGTTTACGAGCAGTACTTC. Translated: CAWSGVYEQYF. Looking up the rest from reference TRBV30 and TRBJ2-7 gives the full variable domain: SQTIHQWPATLVQPVGSPLSLECTVEGTSNPNLYWYRQAAGRGLQLLFYSVGIGQISSEVPQNLSASRPQDRQFILSSKKLLLSDSGFYLCAWSGVYEQYFGPGTRLTVT.

The J gene is TRBJ2-7, the V gene TRBV7-6; 10 bases are shared with TRBD2. CDR3 size: 16 residues. CDR1 SGHVS and CDR2 FNYEAQ come from the germline V gene. V lost 3 bases to trimming and J lost 2 bases; unmatched junction nucleotides: 7. The CDR3 sequence is CASSLAGTSVPYEQYF. The CDR3 DNA reads TGTGCCAGCAGCTTGGCCGGGACTAGCGTCCCCTACGAGCAGTACTTC.

This sequence joins TRBV4-3 and TRBJ2-2, with 12 nucleotides matching TRBD1. V dropped 2 bases and J dropped 6; count of bases not matched to a gene: 4. The germline V gene has CDR1 LGHNA and CDR2 YSLEER. This CDR3 spans 16 amino acids. The CDR3 DNA follows: TGCGCCAGCAGCCAACCGGGACAGGGGGCACCCGGGGAGCTGTTTTTT. Translated, it gives CASSQPGQGAPGELFF.

This clone has just a few counts. The chain links TRBV27 to TRBJ2-3; D gene ambiguous. V was clipped by 4 bases and J by 4 bases, with 12 bases between them. The germline CDR1 and CDR2 sequences are MNHEY and SMNVEV (reference sequence). The CDR3 totals 14 residues. DNA for the CDR3: TGTGCCAGCAGTTCGAACCCTCGCGCAGATACGCAGTATTTT. It translates to CASSSNPRADTQYF.

The V and J genes are TRBV9 and TRBJ2-3; D not certain. The ends were cut back, 0 bases at V and 0 bases at J, with 11 bases in the middle. From germline, CDR1 is SGDLS and CDR2 YYNGEE. There are 16 residues in the CDR3. The CDR3 DNA is TGTGCCAGCAGCGTAGCGTCCAGCCGAAGCACAGATACGCAGTATTTT. Residues: CASSVASSRSTDTQYF.